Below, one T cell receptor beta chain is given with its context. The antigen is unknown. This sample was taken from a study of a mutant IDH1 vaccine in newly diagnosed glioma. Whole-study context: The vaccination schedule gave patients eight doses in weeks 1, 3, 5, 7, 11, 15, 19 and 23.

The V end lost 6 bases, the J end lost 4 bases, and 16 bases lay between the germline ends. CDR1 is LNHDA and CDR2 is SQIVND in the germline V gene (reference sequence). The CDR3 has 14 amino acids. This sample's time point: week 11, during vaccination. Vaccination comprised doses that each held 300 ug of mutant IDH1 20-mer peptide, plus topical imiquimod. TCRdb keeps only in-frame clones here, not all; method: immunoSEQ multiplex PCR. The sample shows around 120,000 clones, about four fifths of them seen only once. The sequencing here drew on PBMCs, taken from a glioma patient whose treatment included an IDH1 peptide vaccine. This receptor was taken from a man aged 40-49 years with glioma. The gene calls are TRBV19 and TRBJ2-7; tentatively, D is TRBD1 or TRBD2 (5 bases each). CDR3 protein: CASSTLGAKYEQYF. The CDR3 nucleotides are TGTGCCAGTAGCACCCTCGGGGCTAAATACGAGCAGTACTTC.